The 17 T cell receptor beta chains reported below all come from one sample, sequenced in a study of PD-1 blockade in mismatch repair-deficient tumors. Sequencing was performed with immunoSEQ multiplex PCR; in TCRdb, only in-frame clones are kept and a portion is missing. The sample includes approximately 8,300 clones, roughly 87% of them seen just once. Time point noted: approximately 10-day in vitro stimulation with candidate mutation-associated neoantigen peptide 1. The antigens these receptors bind are not known. The specimen comprised cells cultured in vitro, sampled from a patient treated with pembrolizumab. The receptors stem from an adult with mismatch repair-deficient cancer.

The chain combines TRBV30 with TRBJ1-4; no reliable D call. CDR3 length: 15 residues. V lost 0 bases to trimming and J lost 0 bases, with 8 bases between them. The germline V gene has CDR1 GTSNPN and CDR2 SVGIG (reference sequence). CDR3 in DNA: TGTGCCTGGAGTGTAACGAGTGCAACTAATGAAAAACTGTTTTTT. Residues: CAWSVTSATNEKLFF.

The rearrangement uses TRBV4-1 and TRBJ1-6, with D unresolved. The V and J ends lost 3 bases and 9 bases respectively, with 12 bases between them. The germline gives CDR1 MGHRA, CDR2 YSYEKL. This CDR3 region has 14 residues. The CDR3: CASSHPTRTSPLHF. The CDR3 bases are TGCGCCAGCAGCCACCCGACACGAACTTCACCCCTCCACTTT.

The rearrangement uses TRBV5-1 and TRBJ2-1; 14 nucleotides align to TRBD2. The CDR3 spans 16 residues. With 2 bases clipped from V and 15 bases from J, the junction kept 13 bases outside the gene matches. Germline V gene lookup returns CDR1 SGHRS and CDR2 YFSETQ. Written as DNA, the CDR3 is TGCGCCAGCAGCTTCGGGACTAGCGGGAGTTCGACGAGGTGGTTCTTC. This translates into CASSFGTSGSSTRWFF. The full variable domain, completed using reference TRBV5-1 and TRBJ2-1, is KAGVTQTPRYLIKTRGQQVTLSCSPISGHRSVSWYQQTPGQGLQFLFEYFSETQRNKGNFPGRFSGRQFSNSRSEMNVSTLELGDSALYLCASSFGTSGSSTRWFFGPGTRLTVL.

CDR3 sequence reads: CASSGGLAGGGRAGELFF. The DNA of the CDR3 is TGTGCCAGCAGTGGGGGACTAGCGGGAGGGGGAAGGGCCGGGGAGCTGTTTTTT. The chain has TRBV25-1 and TRBJ2-2; 16 bases are shared with TRBD2. Germline-derived CDR1 and CDR2 are MGHDK and SYGVNS. With V trimmed by 4 bases and J by 6 bases, 8 bases remained unmatched. The length of the CDR3 is 18 residues.

The rearrangement joins TRBV19 to TRBJ1-2; maybe TRBD1 (6 bases). CDR3 length equals 14 residues. Germline CDR1 and CDR2: LNHDA and SQIVND (reference sequence). V lost 1 base to trimming and J lost 0 bases, with 6 bases between them. The CDR3 protein is CASSIGTANYGYTF. In nucleotides, the CDR3 is TGTGCCAGTAGTATAGGGACAGCTAACTATGGCTACACCTTC.

The CDR3 DNA reads TGTGCCAGTAGTTACCCGGGGGCCTTCTATGGCTACACCTTC. This encodes CASSYPGAFYGYTF. The genes are TRBV19 and TRBJ1-2; perhaps TRBD1 as D (6 bases). Trimming pared 5 bases from V and 4 bases from J, leaving 14 bases between. Germline V gene data show CDR1 as LNHDA and CDR2 as SQIVND (reference sequence). There are 14 residues in the CDR3.

The genes are TRBV6-5 and TRBJ2-3; D call uncertain. This CDR3 contains 14 residues. The V gene lost 2 bases and the J gene lost 0 bases, with 6 bases spanning the gap. The germline V gene has CDR1 MNHEY and CDR2 SVGAGI. DNA for the CDR3: TGTGCCAGCAGTTACAGCGTTAGCACAGATACGCAGTATTTT. Amino acids: CASSYSVSTDTQYF.

The rearrangement uses TRBV19 and TRBJ2-2, with 7 bases lining up with TRBD2. Losses at the gene ends were 10 bases for V and 1 base for J; bases not matched to a gene: 9. CDR1 and CDR2 from the germline V gene are LNHDA and SQIVND (reference sequence). This CDR3 has 15 residues. CDR3 coding DNA: TGTGCCACTCTCAGAAAGCGGGGGAACACCGGGGAGCTGTTTTTT. Its translation is CATLRKRGNTGELFF.

The chain joins TRBV27 to TRBJ1-5; D may be TRBD1 (6 bases). CDR3 length: 14 amino acids. Germline V gene lookup returns CDR1 MNHEY and CDR2 SMNVEV (reference sequence). Trimming removed 5 bases at V and 3 bases at J, with 11 bases between. The DNA for the CDR3 is TGTGCCAGCAGTCGGGGGGCTGACAATCAGCCCCAGCATTTT. Its protein product is CASSRGADNQPQHF.

This clone was counted a single time. This sequence joins TRBV5-1 and TRBJ1-3; D may be TRBD1 (5 bases). The CDR3 loop spans 15 amino acids. Germline V gives CDR1 SGHRS, CDR2 YFSETQ. V was clipped by 0 bases and J by 2 bases, with 9 bases between them. DNA of the CDR3: TGCGCCAGCAGCTTGGGTGACAGTCCTGGAAACACCATATATTTT. Residues: CASSLGDSPGNTIYF.

The gene calls are TRBV7-8 and TRBJ2-2; 7 bases are shared with TRBD1. Per the germline V gene, CDR1 is SGHVS and CDR2 is FQNEAQ. J lost 2 bases, V lost 2 bases, and 2 bases had no gene match. The CDR3 has 15 residues. The CDR3 DNA reads as TGTGCCAGCAGCTTAAACAGGGGCAACACCGGGGAGCTGTTTTTT. It specifies CASSLNRGNTGELFF. Together with reference TRBV7-8 and TRBJ2-2, the CDR3 gives the full variable domain: GAGVSQSPRYKVAKRGQDVALRCDPISGHVSLFWYQQALGQGPEFLTYFQNEAQLDKSGLPSDRFFAERPEGSVSTLKIQRTQQEDSAVYLCASSLNRGNTGELFFGEGSRLTVL.

The chain joins TRBV2 to TRBJ2-1, with TRBD2 matching over 10 bases. Trimming at V came to 2 bases and at J to 5 bases, leaving 3 bases not matched to a gene. The germline V gene encodes CDR1 SNHLY and CDR2 FYNNEI. This CDR3 spans 15 amino acids. This CDR3 is CASSESSGRNNEQFF. The CDR3 DNA reads as TGTGCCAGCAGTGAATCTAGCGGGAGAAACAATGAGCAGTTCTTC.

The chain couples TRBV11-2 to TRBJ2-7; 7 bases align to TRBD2. The CDR3 consists of 13 residues. The ends lost 5 bases at V and 12 bases at J; junction bases unmatched: 13. Germline V gene data show CDR1 as SGHAT and CDR2 as FQNNGV. The CDR3 protein is CASSMGGGTKAYF. The CDR3 DNA reads as TGTGCCAGCAGCATGGGAGGTGGGACTAAGGCGTACTTC.

This chain connects TRBV6-5 to TRBJ2-3; 9 nucleotides align to TRBD2. Germline CDR1 reads MNHEY; CDR2 reads SVGAGI. With V trimmed by 5 bases and J by 5 bases, 8 bases remained unmatched. This CDR3 comprises 15 residues. CDR3 amino acids: CASSRVAGDIDTQYF. CDR3 nucleotide sequence: TGTGCCAGCAGTAGAGTAGCGGGGGACATAGATACGCAGTATTTT.

In its sample, this clone was seen once. This chain connects TRBV7-9 to TRBJ1-2, with D perhaps TRBD1 (5 bases). The CDR3 is made up of 15 amino acids. Per germline, CDR1 SEHNR and CDR2 FQNEAQ (reference sequence). V lost 7 bases and J lost 3, with 18 bases in between. The CDR3 DNA is TGTGCCAGCACCCAACTCGACCGGGACCACTATGGCTACACCTTC. It is translated as CASTQLDRDHYGYTF. Filled out from reference TRBV7-9 and TRBJ1-2, the complete variable domain reads DTGVSQNPRHKITKRGQNVTFRCDPISEHNRLYWYRQTLGQGPEFLTYFQNEAQLEKSRLLSDRFSAERPKGSFSTLEIQRTEQGDSAMYLCASTQLDRDHYGYTFGSGTRLTVV.

The chain uses TRBV19 and TRBJ2-2, with 9 bases matching TRBD2. The CDR3 contains 15 residues. The germline V gene has CDR1 LNHDA and CDR2 SQIVND (reference sequence). V dropped 7 bases and J dropped 3; count of bases not matched to a gene: 6. The CDR3 here is CASTEGLAYTGELFF. CDR3 nucleotides: TGTGCCAGTACTGAAGGACTAGCGTACACCGGGGAGCTGTTTTTT.

The chain links TRBV6-1 to TRBJ2-7, with TRBD1 identical over 10 bases. The CDR3 runs to 15 residues. With V trimmed by 6 bases and J by 2 bases, 7 bases remained unmatched. The V gene's germline CDR1 is MNHNS and CDR2 SASEGT. The CDR3 region has the DNA TGTGCCAGCAGGTTACCGGGACAGGGGACCTACGAGCAGTACTTC. Its translation is CASRLPGQGTYEQYF.